The 25 T cell receptor beta chains below come from one sample, sequenced in a study of low-dose radiotherapy and immunotherapy resistance in tumors. The time point is: after trial treatment. Treatment: LDRT plus nivolumab, ipilimumab, low-dose cyclophosphamide and aspirin (RACIN trial). Primers targeting TRAV and TRBV primed first-strand cDNA, covering alpha and beta chains. TCRs underwent roughly 19 PCR cycles of amplification with a constant-region primer and V-primer adapter. TCRdb re-analysed the reads in MiXCR, keeping a single row per CDR3 protein. The sample carries 35,000 to 45,000 distinct CDR3 sequences, less than 30% recorded once. The sequences come from PBMCs, collected after low-dose radiotherapy plus immunotherapy. The receptors derive from a male donor with prostate cancer.

This clonotype has a count of ten or more. V is TRBV6-2 or TRBV6-3 and J is TRBJ1-2; the D is unclear. Trimming took 4 bases from V and 4 from J, leaving 7 bases between them. CDR3 size: 12 residues. Germline V gene data show CDR1 as MNHEY and CDR2 as SVGEGT. The CDR3 spells CASSSQVYGYTF. The CDR3 nucleotides read TGTGCCAGCAGTTCCCAGGTCTATGGCTACACCTTC.

This clonotype occurred a few times. The chain recombines TRBV29-1 with TRBJ2-1; D is unclear. Looked up from germline, CDR1 is SQVTM and CDR2 is ANQGSEA. This CDR3 is built from 10 residues. V lost 3 bases, J lost 4 bases, and 1 base lay in between. The CDR3 coding sequence is TGCAGCGTTGAGTACAATGAGCAGTTCTTC. As protein: CSVEYNEQFF.

This clonotype was counted at least ten times. The chain links TRBV2 to TRBJ2-2; the match to TRBD2 covers 10 bases. Trimming took 3 bases from V and 6 from J; bases not matched to a gene: 7. This CDR3 is built from 16 residues. CDR1 is SNHLY and CDR2 is FYNNEI in the germline V gene. The CDR3 DNA is TGTGCCAGCAGTGAGGCTAGCGGGAGAGGGTCCGGGGAGCTGTTTTTT. Residues: CASSEASGRGSGELFF.

This clonotype was observed once. This likely reflects a read error, since a far larger clone is one base away. The V and J genes are TRBV2 and TRBJ1-5, with D tentatively TRBD1 (5 bases). Germline CDR1 and CDR2: SNHLY and FYNNEI. CDR3 length equals 13 residues. The ends were cut back, 6 bases at V and 4 bases at J, with 10 bases in the middle. CDR3 region: CASSARGNQPQHF. CDR3 nucleotides: TGTGCCAGCAGCGCCCGGGGGAATCAGCCCCAGCATTTT.

This clonotype was observed a few times. V usage is TRBV20-1 and J usage is TRBJ1-5; D call uncertain. This CDR3 spans 15 amino acids. Germline V gene sequence: CDR1 DFQATT, CDR2 SNEGSKA (reference sequence). V was pared by 3 bases and J by 1 base, with 13 bases between. DNA of the CDR3: TGCAGTGCTAGTCTTCGAGGACGGAGCAATCAGCCCCAGCATTTT. Translated: CSASLRGRSNQPQHF.

At least ten counts were recorded for this clonotype. The chain couples TRBV7-9 to TRBJ1-5, with D possibly TRBD1 on 6 matching bases. This CDR3 is 14 amino acids long. Germline loops: CDR1 SEHNR, CDR2 FQNEAQ (reference sequence). The V and J ends lost 5 bases and 3 bases respectively, with 11 bases between them. CDR3 residues: CASSQDSSNQPQHF. In DNA form, the CDR3 reads TGTGCCAGCAGCCAGGACAGCTCCAATCAGCCCCAGCATTTT.

V and J are TRBV19 and TRBJ1-1; unclear D gene. CDR3 size: 13 residues. Trimming removed 8 bases at V and 0 bases at J, with 10 bases between. Germline V lookup: CDR1 LNHDA, CDR2 SQIVND (reference sequence). The CDR3 sequence: CASAGVLNTEAFF. As DNA, the CDR3 is TGTGCCAGTGCCGGGGTCCTGAACACTGAAGCTTTCTTT.

Concerning this clonotype: A junction end diverges from the germline sequence, so it may reflect a read error. The V and J genes are TRBV6-2 or TRBV6-3 and TRBJ2-3; the D is unclear. Germline CDR1 and CDR2: MNHEY and SVGEGT. CDR3 length: 15 amino acids. As DNA, the CDR3 is TGTGCCAGCAGAAGCTGGAGTGCTGGCACAGATGCGCAGTATTTT. Its protein product is CASRSWSAGTDAQYF.

Worth noting for this clonotype: This CDR3 is missing its conserved last phenylalanine or tryptophan, likely due to a read error. The V and J genes are TRBV2 and TRBJ2-7; 7 bases agree with TRBD2. Germline trimming cut 6 bases from V and 2 bases from J; bases unmatched to any gene: 13. CDR1 is SNHLY, CDR2 FYNNEI, per germline. The CDR3 is 16 residues long. This CDR3 reads CASREIPASGPYEQYL. The CDR3 DNA is TGTGCCAGCAGGGAAATCCCCGCTAGCGGACCCTACGAGCAGTACCTC.

The genes are TRBV10-1 and TRBJ1-1, with 7 bases fitting TRBD1. Germline V lookup: CDR1 WNHNN, CDR2 SYGVQD (reference sequence). This CDR3 has 15 residues. V was clipped by 3 bases and J by 1 base; unmatched bases: 5. The CDR3 spells CASSDLRQGNTEAFF. The CDR3 DNA is TGCGCCAGCAGTGATTTGAGACAGGGGAACACTGAAGCTTTCTTT.

Regarding this clonotype: Only one base separates this from a far larger clonotype, so it likely reflects a read error. V and J are TRBV6-6 and TRBJ2-7, with 10 bases fitting TRBD1. This CDR3 has 15 amino acids. The trim removed 8 bases at V and 6 bases at J, leaving 13 bases unmatched. Looked up from germline, CDR1 is MNHNY and CDR2 is SVGAGI (reference sequence). This CDR3 reads CASCAQGQGYGEQYF. Here the CDR3 DNA reads TGTGCCAGCTGTGCTCAGGGACAGGGGTATGGCGAGCAGTACTTC.

There are many counts of this clonotype. The chain uses TRBV20-1 and TRBJ1-5; the D gene is possibly TRBD1 (5 bases). In germline, CDR1 is DFQATT, CDR2 SNEGSKA (reference sequence). V lost 5 bases and J lost 8, with 13 bases in between. CDR3 length: 12 amino acids. Here the CDR3 DNA reads TGCAGTGCTGGGGCAGGGATAGAGCCCCAGCATTTT. As protein: CSAGAGIEPQHF.

In this sample, this clonotype turned up many times. The chain is built from TRBV11-2 and TRBJ2-6; D is undetermined. The CDR3 has 14 amino acids. V was trimmed by 9 bases and J by 3 bases, leaving 12 bases between them. From germline, CDR1 is SGHAT and CDR2 FQNNGV. The CDR3 DNA follows: TGTGCCAGTTACTTGGGTAGTGGGGCCAACGTCCTGACTTTC. Translating gives CASYLGSGANVLTF.

This clonotype was picked up many times. The rearrangement uses TRBV10-3 and TRBJ2-7, with TRBD2 matching 11 bases. Per germline, CDR1 ENHRY and CDR2 SYGVKD. V gave up 7 bases and J gave up 3 bases; unmatched junction bases: 5. The CDR3 runs 14 residues. This CDR3 is CAIKGTSGNYEQYF. In DNA form, the CDR3 reads TGTGCCATCAAAGGGACTAGCGGAAACTACGAGCAGTACTTC.

There are many counts of this clonotype. The V gene is TRBV13, the J gene TRBJ2-7; D is ambiguous. V was cut by 7 bases and J by 3 bases, with 13 bases left in between. The germline gives CDR1 PRHDT, CDR2 FYEKMQ (reference sequence). The CDR3 spans 13 residues. CDR3 DNA: TGTGCCAGCACGCGGTCCCTAATCTACGAGCAGTACTTC. Amino acids: CASTRSLIYEQYF. Looking up the rest from reference TRBV13 and TRBJ2-7 gives the full variable domain: AAGVIQSPRHLIKEKRETATLKCYPIPRHDTVYWYQQGPGQDPQFLISFYEKMQSDKGSIPDRFSAQQFSDYHSELNMSSLELGDSALYFCASTRSLIYEQYFGPGTRLTVT.

This clonotype was observed many times. The V call is TRBV29-1, the J call TRBJ1-1; a possible D gene is TRBD1 (5 bases). Looked up from germline, CDR1 is SQVTM and CDR2 is ANQGSEA. The CDR3 length is 14 residues. V dropped 4 bases and J dropped 8 bases, with 20 bases sitting between them. CDR3 residues: CSVGENSGRGEAFF. The CDR3 region has the DNA TGCAGCGTTGGAGAGAATAGCGGTCGGGGCGAAGCTTTCTTT.

The V and J genes are TRBV18 and TRBJ2-7, with 7 bases fitting TRBD1. This CDR3 is built from 15 residues. V shed 3 bases, J shed 3 bases, and the junction held 8 bases outside the gene matches. From germline, CDR1 is KGHSH and CDR2 LQKENI. CDR3 residues: CASSPTGTESYEQYF. The DNA of the CDR3 is TGTGCCAGCTCACCGACCGGGACAGAAAGCTACGAGCAGTACTTC.

This clonotype was counted ten times or more. CDR3 in amino acids: CATSRDGSGRGADTQYF. CDR3 DNA sequence: TGTGCCACCAGCAGAGATGGTAGCGGGAGAGGGGCAGATACGCAGTATTTT. This rearrangement joins TRBV15 to TRBJ2-3; 9 bases match TRBD2. The length of the CDR3 is 17 residues. V lost 0 bases and J lost 4; bases outside the gene matches: 8. Per the germline V gene, CDR1 is LNHNV and CDR2 is YYDKDF (reference sequence).

A note on this clonotype: This likely stems from a read error, as it lies one base from a far larger clone. V is TRBV28 and J is TRBJ2-4; D ambiguous. CDR1 is MDHEN and CDR2 is SYDVKM in the germline V gene. With 8 bases removed from V and 0 bases from J, the gap between germline ends came to 17 bases. This CDR3 has 16 residues. CDR3 sequence: CASSPTRAIAKNIQYF. Here the CDR3 DNA reads TGTGCCAGCTCACCGACCAGAGCGATAGCCAAAAACATTCAGTACTTC.

This clonotype has only a few counts. V usage is TRBV28 and J usage is TRBJ1-1; TRBD1 matches at 8 bases. The V gene's germline CDR1 is MDHEN and CDR2 SYDVKM. The CDR3 contains 14 residues. J gave up 8 bases and V 5 bases, and 10 bases lay outside the gene matches. The CDR3: CASSPGDRTSEAFF. CDR3 nucleotides: TGTGCCAGCAGTCCGGGGGACAGGACCTCCGAAGCTTTCTTT.

This clonotype rates as medium-sized. This CDR3 reads CASSLVSGWDNEQFF. The CDR3, as DNA: TGTGCCAGCAGCTTGGTTTCAGGGTGGGACAATGAGCAGTTCTTC. This chain links TRBV5-4 with TRBJ2-1; TRBD1 is a possible D gene (5 bases). V was clipped by 0 bases and J by 5 bases, with 12 bases between them. The CDR3 is 15 residues long. Germline V lookup: CDR1 SGHNT, CDR2 YYREEE (reference sequence).

This clonotype has only a few counts. The rearrangement uses TRBV2 and TRBJ2-3, with TRBD1 matching over 9 bases. CDR3 length equals 14 residues. Germline V gene lookup returns CDR1 SNHLY and CDR2 FYNNEI. With 5 bases clipped from V and 4 bases from J, the junction kept 4 bases outside the gene matches. CDR3 in amino acids: CASSYRGQADTQYF. The CDR3 DNA sequence: TGTGCCAGCAGTTACAGGGGGCAGGCAGATACGCAGTATTTT.

This clonotype was observed many times. The chain has TRBV5-5 and TRBJ2-1; the D gene is possibly TRBD2 (6 bases). CDR1 is SGHKS and CDR2 is YYEKEE in the germline V gene (reference sequence). CDR3 size: 18 residues. V was trimmed by 7 bases and J by 1 base, leaving 24 bases between them. CDR3: CASGKTGGVGFSYNEQFF. CDR3 bases: TGTGCCAGCGGAAAAACAGGCGGGGTTGGTTTTTCCTACAATGAGCAGTTCTTC. The variable domain in full, completed from reference TRBV5-5 and TRBJ2-1, reads DAGVTQSPTHLIKTRGQQVTLRCSPISGHKSVSWYQQVLGQGPQFIFQYYEKEERGRGNFPDRFSARQFPNYSSELNVNALLLGDSALYLCASGKTGGVGFSYNEQFFGPGTRLTVL.

The rearrangement joins TRBV21-1 to TRBJ2-5; TRBD1, as called in the table, went unchecked against the DNA. TRBV21-1 is annotated as a pseudogene. This CDR3 has 15 amino acids. The DNA for the CDR3 is TGTGCCAGCAGTTTCGATTTCGCCCCCAAGGAGACCCAGTACTTC. It is translated as CASSFDFAPKETQYF.

This clonotype was found many times. This rearrangement joins TRBV3-1 to TRBJ2-7; tentative D call: TRBD2 (5 bases). Looked up from germline, CDR1 is LGHDT and CDR2 is YNNKEL (reference sequence). The CDR3 is 14 residues long. V lost 3 bases and J lost 0, with 9 bases in between. The CDR3 sequence: CASSQDLSSYEQYF. The DNA of the CDR3 is TGTGCCAGCAGCCAGGACTTAAGCTCCTACGAGCAGTACTTC.